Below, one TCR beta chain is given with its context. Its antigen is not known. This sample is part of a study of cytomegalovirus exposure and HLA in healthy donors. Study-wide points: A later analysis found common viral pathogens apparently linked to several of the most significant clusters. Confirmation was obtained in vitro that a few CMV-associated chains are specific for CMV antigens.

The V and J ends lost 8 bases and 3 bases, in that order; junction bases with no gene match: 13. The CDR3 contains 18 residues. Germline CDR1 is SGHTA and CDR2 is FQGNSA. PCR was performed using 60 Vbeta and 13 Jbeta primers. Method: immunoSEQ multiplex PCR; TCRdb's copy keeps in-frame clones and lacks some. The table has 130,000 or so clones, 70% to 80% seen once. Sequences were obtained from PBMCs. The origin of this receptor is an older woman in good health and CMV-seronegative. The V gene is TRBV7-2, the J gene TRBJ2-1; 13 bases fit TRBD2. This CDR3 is CASRDLGLAGVDYNEQFF. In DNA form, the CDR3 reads TGTGCCAGCCGCGACCTAGGACTAGCGGGAGTCGACTACAATGAGCAGTTCTTC.